One and the same sample provided the 29 T cell receptor beta chains below, sequenced in a study of shared clonotypes between healthy human individuals (dated by TCRdb to between 2020 and 2021). The library was generated by the immunoSEQ multiplex PCR assay. The clones in this table, taken by TCRdb from immuneACCESS, are in-frame only. Not every clone is retained; where verified, under half of the shortfall comes from an unresolved V gene, and the cause of the rest is unknown. The sample table records around 600,000 clones; about 98% of these occur just once. Jointly, the top ten make up roughly 0.29% of the sample. CD8 naive samples were obtained by positive selection for CCR7 among CD45RO-negative cells, yielding a CD45RA+CCR7+ population from which TemRA cells were excluded. The source material was naive CD8+ T cells sorted from blood. The sample's cell subset or site label is to be understood as: CD45RA+CCR7+. All receptors derive from a man in his thirties or forties in good health.

This chain joins TRBV4-1 and TRBJ2-7; maybe TRBD2 (5 bases). Germline lookup yields CDR1 MGHRA and CDR2 YSYEKL. CDR3 size: 13 residues. V was clipped by 0 bases and J by 5 bases, with 8 bases between them. CDR3 nucleotides: TGCGCCAGCAGCCAAGAGCGGAGGAACGAGCAGTACTTC. The encoded protein is CASSQERRNEQYF.

The chain combines TRBV29-1 with TRBJ2-1; no clear D. Germline assignment: CDR1 SQVTM and CDR2 ANQGSEA. This CDR3 is built from 12 residues. V lost 3 bases, J lost 5 bases, and 8 bases lay in between. Here the CDR3 reads CSVDITNNEQFF. The CDR3 region has the DNA TGCAGCGTTGACATCACTAACAATGAGCAGTTCTTC.

This chain links TRBV29-1 with TRBJ1-2, with TRBD1 matching 7 bases. This CDR3 spans 12 amino acids. CDR1 SQVTM and CDR2 ANQGSEA come from the germline V gene. With 8 bases clipped from V and 6 bases from J, the junction kept 9 bases outside the gene matches. The CDR3 is CSLGTAYDGYTF. The CDR3 bases are TGCAGCCTTGGGACAGCCTACGATGGCTACACCTTC.

The chain couples TRBV7-2 to TRBJ1-2; weak D call: TRBD1 (5 bases). Trimming took 2 bases from V and 4 from J, leaving 8 bases between them. Germline CDR1 is SGHTA and CDR2 is FQGNSA. The CDR3 contains 13 residues. The CDR3 DNA reads TGTGCCAGCAGCTTAAAGGGGATCTATGGCTACACCTTC. This sequence encodes CASSLKGIYGYTF. Together with reference TRBV7-2 and TRBJ1-2, the CDR3 gives the full variable domain: GAGVSQSPSNKVTEKGKDVELRCDPISGHTALYWYRQSLGQGLEFLIYFQGNSAPDKSGLPSDRFSAERTGGSVSTLTIQRTQQEDSAVYLCASSLKGIYGYTFGSGTRLTVV.

The chain carries TRBV13 and TRBJ2-7; the match to TRBD1 covers 8 bases. CDR3 length: 14 amino acids. V dropped 5 bases and J dropped 2; count of bases not matched to a gene: 5. The germline CDR1 and CDR2 sequences are PRHDT and FYEKMQ (reference sequence). The CDR3 DNA reads as TGTGCCAGCAGCGAAGGACAGGGTCCCTACGAGCAGTACTTC. Translating gives CASSEGQGPYEQYF.

The V and J genes are TRBV7-9 and TRBJ1-3, with D perhaps TRBD1 (5 bases). The CDR3 length is 17 residues. Trimming removed 1 base at V and 4 bases at J, with 17 bases between. Germline CDR1 and CDR2: SEHNR and FQNEAQ (reference sequence). The CDR3 protein is CASSLERREGRGNTIYF. CDR3 nucleotides: TGTGCCAGCAGCTTAGAACGACGAGAGGGGCGAGGAAACACCATATATTTT. Complete variable domain (other parts from reference TRBV7-9 and TRBJ1-3): DTGVSQNPRHKITKRGQNVTFRCDPISEHNRLYWYRQTLGQGPEFLTYFQNEAQLEKSRLLSDRFSAERPKGSFSTLEIQRTEQGDSAMYLCASSLERREGRGNTIYFGEGSWLTVV.

CDR3: CATAPDGYNNEQFF. CDR3 nucleotides: TGTGCCACCGCTCCGGACGGATACAACAATGAGCAGTTCTTC. The rearrangement joins TRBV19 to TRBJ2-1; D is uncertain. Germline V gene lookup returns CDR1 LNHDA and CDR2 SQIVND (reference sequence). V was shortened by 10 bases and J by 5 bases, with 18 bases between the two germline ends. The CDR3 is 14 amino acids.

The chain joins TRBV21-1 to TRBJ1-2. TRBV21-1 is a pseudogene segment. The CDR3 has 16 amino acids. As DNA, the CDR3 is TGTGCCAGCAGCAAACAAGGGTGTCCCCTTGGCTATGGCTACACCTTC. The encoded protein is CASSKQGCPLGYGYTF.

The chain employs TRBV6-1 and TRBJ2-1, with 9 bases identical to TRBD2. This CDR3 contains 16 residues. Germline V gene sequence: CDR1 MNHNS, CDR2 SASEGT. V lost 2 bases and J lost 4; bases outside the gene matches: 6. CDR3 loop: CASSEWAREGYNEQFF. The CDR3 nucleotides are TGTGCCAGCAGTGAATGGGCGCGGGAGGGTTACAATGAGCAGTTCTTC.

The V gene is TRBV5-4, the J gene TRBJ1-2, with unresolved D. The V gene lost 3 bases and the J gene lost 0 bases, with 9 bases spanning the gap. The germline CDR1 and CDR2 sequences are SGHNT and YYREEE (reference sequence). CDR3 length: 14 residues. The CDR3 loop is CASSSRQANYGYTF. The CDR3 coding sequence is TGTGCCAGCAGCTCCCGCCAGGCTAACTATGGCTACACCTTC. Full variable domain (outside the CDR3, taken from reference TRBV5-4 and TRBJ1-2): ETGVTQSPTHLIKTRGQQVTLRCSSQSGHNTVSWYQQALGQGPQFIFQYYREEENGRGNFPPRFSGLQFPNYSSELNVNALELDDSALYLCASSSRQANYGYTFGSGTRLTVV.

The rearrangement joins TRBV28 to TRBJ2-3; 7 positions match TRBD2. This CDR3 is 16 amino acids long. In germline, CDR1 is MDHEN, CDR2 SYDVKM. J lost 0 bases, V lost 4 bases, and 7 bases had no gene match. The CDR3 here is CASSSRDYVSTDTQYF. CDR3 sequence (DNA): TGTGCCAGCAGTTCTCGGGACTATGTTAGCACAGATACGCAGTATTTT.

The chain recombines TRBV4-1 with TRBJ2-1; D is perhaps TRBD1 (8 bases). Trimming cost V 4 bases and J 12 bases, with 25 bases left between them. The germline V gene has CDR1 MGHRA and CDR2 YSYEKL. CDR3 length: 16 residues. The CDR3 protein is CASSPIQGGAGQVQFF. CDR3 in DNA: TGCGCCAGCAGCCCCATTCAGGGGGGAGCGGGACAGGTGCAGTTCTTC.

Here the CDR3 DNA reads TGTGCCAGCCCAAGAGGAAGAGGCGCTGAAGCTTTCTTT. Its protein product is CASPRGRGAEAFF. The rearrangement links TRBV2 to TRBJ1-1; the D is unclear. The germline gives CDR1 SNHLY, CDR2 FYNNEI. Trimming shortened V by 8 bases and J by 6 bases, and 16 bases separated the two germline ends. The CDR3 has 13 amino acids.

V gene TRBV11-2 combines with J gene TRBJ1-3, with 10 nucleotides matching TRBD1. This CDR3 has 15 amino acids. The germline V gene has CDR1 SGHAT and CDR2 FQNNGV. V dropped 4 bases and J dropped 4; count of bases not matched to a gene: 4. The DNA for the CDR3 is TGTGCCAGCAGCTGGAGACAGGGGGCCGGAAACACCATATATTTT. Its protein is CASSWRQGAGNTIYF. The variable domain in full, with the rest retrieved from reference TRBV11-2 and TRBJ1-3, is EAGVAQSPRYKIIEKRQSVAFWCNPISGHATLYWYQQILGQGPKLLIQFQNNGVVDDSQLPKDRFSAERLKGVDSTLKIQPAKLEDSAVYLCASSWRQGAGNTIYFGEGSWLTVV.

Concerning this clone: This likely comes from a read error, as the CDR3 has no conserved phenylalanine or tryptophan at its end. It is unclear where the CDR3 begins or ends on the DNA, so no DNA is shown, and the CDR3 is as TCRdb lists it. The chain carries TRBV9 and TRBJ1-3. A total of 12 residues make up the CDR3, ends included. The germline V gene has CDR1 SGDLS and CDR2 YYNGEE. This CDR3 is CASSASSRLGGV.

J is TRBJ2-7 and V is TRBV6-5; D not resolved. Trimming removed 8 bases at V and 1 base at J, with 15 bases between. The CDR3 sequence is 14 residues long. Per the germline V gene, CDR1 is MNHEY and CDR2 is SVGAGI. The chain's CDR3 is CASSVPGPSYEQYF. The CDR3 region has the DNA TGTGCCAGCTCTGTACCGGGCCCGTCCTACGAGCAGTACTTC.

In DNA, the CDR3 is TGTGCCGCAATCGGACACTCTTTCTACGAGCAGTACTTC. Its protein product is CAAIGHSFYEQYF. This chain joins TRBV30 and TRBJ2-7, with D perhaps matching TRBD1 (5 bases). This CDR3 spans 13 amino acids. Germline V lookup: CDR1 GTSNPN, CDR2 SVGIG (reference sequence). Trimming stripped 8 bases from V and 3 bases from J, with 17 bases between.

This rearrangement joins TRBV14 to TRBJ1-2; 7 positions match TRBD1. This CDR3 has 14 residues. V lost 2 bases and J lost 4; bases outside the gene matches: 4. The germline gives CDR1 SGHDN, CDR2 FVKESK. CDR3 bases: TGTGCCAGCAGCCAATCCCGGGACAGCTATGGCTACACCTTC. This translates into CASSQSRDSYGYTF.

The chain carries TRBV2 and TRBJ1-2; D gene unclear. CDR1 is SNHLY, CDR2 FYNNEI, per germline. The CDR3 has 13 amino acids. V was trimmed by 7 bases and J by 4 bases, leaving 13 bases between them. Here the CDR3 DNA reads TGTGCCAGCACCGACGGGATCGGCTATGGCTACACCTTC. The encoded protein is CASTDGIGYGYTF.

V and J are TRBV5-6 and TRBJ2-7; TRBD1 or TRBD2 may be the D gene (5 bases each). CDR1 is SGHDT and CDR2 is YYEEEE in the germline V gene. The germline V and J ends were trimmed by 3 bases and 1 base, with 11 bases remaining between them. The CDR3 spans 14 residues. The chain's CDR3 is CASSWDVRSYEQYF. The CDR3 DNA reads TGTGCCAGCAGCTGGGACGTCCGATCCTACGAGCAGTACTTC.

The chain joins TRBV7-9 to TRBJ2-7, with TRBD2 as a possible D gene (7 bases). Trimming left V 8 bases short and J 5 bases short, with 22 bases between. The germline V gene encodes CDR1 SEHNR and CDR2 FQNEAQ (reference sequence). The CDR3 is made up of 15 amino acids. This chain's CDR3 is CASSLMGGALDEQYF. CDR3 coding DNA: TGTGCCAGCTCCCTCATGGGGGGGGCTCTGGACGAGCAGTACTTC. Full variable domain (remainder filled in from reference TRBV7-9 and TRBJ2-7): DTGVSQNPRHKITKRGQNVTFRCDPISEHNRLYWYRQTLGQGPEFLTYFQNEAQLEKSRLLSDRFSAERPKGSFSTLEIQRTEQGDSAMYLCASSLMGGALDEQYFGPGTRLTVT.

V is TRBV27 and J is TRBJ2-5; 7 bases align to TRBD2. V shed 2 bases, J shed 5 bases, and the junction held 14 bases outside the gene matches. This CDR3 is 17 amino acids long. Germline-derived CDR1 and CDR2 are MNHEY and SMNVEV (reference sequence). DNA for the CDR3: TGTGCCAGCAGTTTACTCCAGAGGGGAGGGCCACGGGAGACCCAGTACTTC. This encodes CASSLLQRGGPRETQYF.

The J gene is TRBJ1-1, the V gene TRBV7-9; 10 nucleotides match TRBD1. This CDR3 has 16 residues. Germline assignment: CDR1 SEHNR and CDR2 FQNEAQ (reference sequence). The V gene end was trimmed by 4 bases and the J gene end by 8 bases; junction bases not matched to a gene: 13. The CDR3 reads CASSSGQGGQDQEAFF. CDR3 nucleotide sequence: TGTGCCAGCAGCTCCGGACAGGGGGGACAAGATCAGGAAGCTTTCTTT.

The V and J genes are TRBV4-1 and TRBJ2-1; no definite D call. Germline lookup yields CDR1 MGHRA and CDR2 YSYEKL. The CDR3 extends over 15 amino acids. Trimming pared 4 bases from V and 4 bases from J, leaving 14 bases between. The CDR3 nucleotides are TGCGCCAGCAGCCCCTCGACGGCTATTTACAATGAGCAGTTCTTC. It translates to CASSPSTAIYNEQFF.

The rearrangement joins TRBV7-9 to TRBJ2-1, with 11 nucleotides matching TRBD2. The CDR3 runs to 17 residues. V lost 4 bases to trimming and J lost 1 base; unmatched junction nucleotides: 6. Germline CDR1 SEHNR, CDR2 FQNEAQ (reference sequence). This CDR3 is CASSSLAGGASYNEQFF. DNA of the CDR3: TGTGCCAGCAGCTCCCTAGCGGGAGGCGCGTCCTACAATGAGCAGTTCTTC.

The CDR3 coding sequence is TGTGCCAGCCATAACGGACAAACCTACGAGCAGTACTTC. Encoded protein: CASHNGQTYEQYF. The chain is built from TRBV27 and TRBJ2-7; TRBD1 might be the D (5 bases). CDR1 MNHEY and CDR2 SMNVEV come from the germline V gene (reference sequence). CDR3 size: 13 residues. V lost 8 bases and J 2 bases, leaving 13 bases between the germline ends.

The V gene is TRBV11-2, the J gene TRBJ2-1; D is perhaps TRBD2 (6 bases). V lost 1 base to trimming and J lost 0 bases, with 13 bases between them. The CDR3 consists of 17 residues. Per germline, CDR1 SGHAT and CDR2 FQNNGV. CDR3 DNA: TGTGCCAGCAGCTTAGGTCCTAGCGAGAGCTCCTACAATGAGCAGTTCTTC. Encoded protein: CASSLGPSESSYNEQFF.

On this clone: Other nucleotide sequences in the sample specify the same CDR3. The chain has TRBV29-1 and TRBJ2-7, with D possibly matching TRBD2 (5 bases). The CDR3 is 12 residues long. Per germline, CDR1 SQVTM and CDR2 ANQGSEA. The ends were cut back, 3 bases at V and 4 bases at J, with 10 bases in the middle. DNA for the CDR3: TGCAGCGTTGAGGGGAGAGGGTACGAGCAGTACTTC. Protein sequence: CSVEGRGYEQYF.

The rearrangement uses TRBV18 and TRBJ2-3; D is possibly TRBD1 or TRBD2 (5 bases each). V gave up 0 bases and J gave up 4 bases, with 5 bases separating them. The CDR3 extends over 13 amino acids. Germline CDR1 KGHSH, CDR2 LQKENI. The CDR3 DNA is TGTGCCAGCTCACCACCGGGGGCAGATACGCAGTATTTT. Translated, it gives CASSPPGADTQYF.